Listed here is a single T cell receptor beta chain. This clone came up a few times. It lacks a known antigen. No qualities accompany the bases; no much larger clone lies one base away. The sample belongs to a study of blood T cell repertoires in COVID-19 (dated by TCRdb to between 2020 and 2021). Regarding the study in general: Collaborator samples came from the United States, Italy and Spain and covered acute and convalescent phases of COVID-19. The material from the prospective study consisted of cDNA or gDNA derived from T cells, B-cell-depleted T cells, or PBMCs. Deeply sampled blood TCRbeta repertoires from subjects exposed to, actively infected with, or recovered from COVID-19 were included in the dataset. The repertoires were made available in a free public database intended to serve as a resource for research on the immune response to SARS-CoV-2. Samples came from the ongoing ImmuneRACE study (first 160 participants) plus 1,254 subjects from 6 global collaborators. Nearly every sample came with metadata listing a de-identified subject ID, COVID-19 status, age in years and sex. Where available, HLA class I and class II types were obtained from metadata supplied by the sample provider rather than from assay-based typing. Broad study findings and their caveats: The quantity of clinical and demographic metadata differed by source and by participant and was supplied without curation.

One collaborating source in Seattle enrolled patients while the patients were actively infected and followed the patients over time throughout the course of disease. The collaborating institutions used their own protocols to collect whole blood in K2EDTA tubes. For TCRbeta analysis, collaborators shipped samples in one of three forms: frozen whole blood, isolated PBMCs, or DNA extracted from either of those sample types. CDR3 length: 15 amino acids, cysteine to phenylalanine. Of the read, only the CDR3 DNA is kept; its 45 bases are in frame from base 1. V is shortened by 4 bases, J by 8 bases, and the region joining them spans 18 bases. The germline V gene (reference sequence) sets CDR1 to SGHKS and CDR2 to YYEKEE. The immunoSEQ Assay, a bias-controlled multiplex PCR, was used to amplify TCRbeta CDR3 regions from genomic DNA. The original methods were these. Within the assay, amplification of reference gene primers was used to estimate how many nucleated cells each sample contained. To quantify the absolute abundance of each unique TCRbeta CDR3 rearrangement, sequence reads were collapsed and filtered. For each sample, productive Simpson clonality was calculated by taking the square root of Simpson's diversity index across productive rearrangements. TCRdb retrieved this table from immuneACCESS and kept in-frame rearrangements only. Not all clones are present; in checked studies, unresolved V genes account for under half, and no reason is known for the remainder. The V and J calls and the clone size are those of that table, but D and trimming were determined from the DNA. The sample table lists approximately 170,000 clones, just under 85% of them with a count of one. The ten largest clones add up to roughly 8.8% of the sample.

This chain is built from TRBV5-5 and TRBJ1-4, with the identity of the D gene unclear. Sequencing input: peripheral blood. The sequence came from a woman of 80 years or more with COVID-19, enrolled during active disease. The sequenced DNA is TGTGCCAGCAGCGTTTATTCGACGGGTGGGGAAAAACTGTTTTTT. Translated, this gives CASSVYSTGGEKLFF.